Sequencing of this T cell receptor (beta chain) was carried out in a study of T cell changes during pregnancy in multiple sclerosis. Using immunoSEQ multiplex PCR, the repertoire was profiled, and TCRdb retains in-frame clones only, with some absent. Of about 47,000 clones in the sample, roughly 93% were seen once. This specimen consisted of peripheral blood, obtained in the second trimester of pregnancy. The receptor was isolated from a female donor with multiple sclerosis, enrolled in a pregnancy study.

The DNA of the CDR3 is TGTGCCAGCAGTCGACAGGGGTGGAGCTACGAGCAGTACTTC. Translation gives CASSRQGWSYEQYF. The V and J genes are TRBV27 and TRBJ2-7, with 8 bases matching TRBD1. The CDR3 is 14 residues long. V was pared by 5 bases and J by 3 bases, with 6 bases of the junction left unmatched. Germline CDR1 and CDR2: MNHEY and SMNVEV (reference sequence).